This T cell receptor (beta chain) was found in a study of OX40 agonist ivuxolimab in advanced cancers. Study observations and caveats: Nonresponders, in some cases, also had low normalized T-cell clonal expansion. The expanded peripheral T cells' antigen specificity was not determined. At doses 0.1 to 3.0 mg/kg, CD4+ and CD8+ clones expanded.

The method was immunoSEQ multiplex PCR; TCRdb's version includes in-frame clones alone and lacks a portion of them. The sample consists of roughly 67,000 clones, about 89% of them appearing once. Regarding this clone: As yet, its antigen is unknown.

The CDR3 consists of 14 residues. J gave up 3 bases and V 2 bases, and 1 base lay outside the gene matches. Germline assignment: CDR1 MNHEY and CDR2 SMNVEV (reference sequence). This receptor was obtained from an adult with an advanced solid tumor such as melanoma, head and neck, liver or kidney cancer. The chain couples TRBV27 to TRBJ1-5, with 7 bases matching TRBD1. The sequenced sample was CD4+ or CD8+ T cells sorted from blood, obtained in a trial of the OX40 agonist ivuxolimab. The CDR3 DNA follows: TGTGCCAGCAGTTTAGACAGGGCCAATCAGCCCCAGCATTTT. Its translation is CASSLDRANQPQHF.